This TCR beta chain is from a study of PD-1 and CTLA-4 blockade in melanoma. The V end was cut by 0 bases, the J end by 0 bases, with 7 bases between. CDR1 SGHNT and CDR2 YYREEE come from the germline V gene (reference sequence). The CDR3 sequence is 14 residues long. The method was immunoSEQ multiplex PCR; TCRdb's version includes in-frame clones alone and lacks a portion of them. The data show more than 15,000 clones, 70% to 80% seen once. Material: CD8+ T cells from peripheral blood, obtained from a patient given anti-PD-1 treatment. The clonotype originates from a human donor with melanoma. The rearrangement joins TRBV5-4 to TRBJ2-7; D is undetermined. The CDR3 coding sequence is TGTGCCAGCAGCTTGGGGCACAGCTCCTACGAGCAGTACTTC. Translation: CASSLGHSSYEQYF.